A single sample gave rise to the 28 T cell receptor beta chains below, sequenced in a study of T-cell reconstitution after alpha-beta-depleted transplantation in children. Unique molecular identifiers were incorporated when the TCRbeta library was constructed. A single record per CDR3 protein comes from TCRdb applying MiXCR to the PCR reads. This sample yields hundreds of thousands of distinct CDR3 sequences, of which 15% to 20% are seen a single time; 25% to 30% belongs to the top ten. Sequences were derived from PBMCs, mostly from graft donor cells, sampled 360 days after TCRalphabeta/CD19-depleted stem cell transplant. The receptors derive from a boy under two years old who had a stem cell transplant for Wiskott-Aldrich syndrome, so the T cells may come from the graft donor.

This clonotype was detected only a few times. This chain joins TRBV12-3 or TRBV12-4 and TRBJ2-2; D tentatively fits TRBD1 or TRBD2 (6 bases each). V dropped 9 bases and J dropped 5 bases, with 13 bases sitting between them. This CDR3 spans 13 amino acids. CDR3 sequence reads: CASRGPRTGELFF. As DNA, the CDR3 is TGTGCCAGTCGGGGGCCTAGGACCGGGGAGCTGTTTTTT.

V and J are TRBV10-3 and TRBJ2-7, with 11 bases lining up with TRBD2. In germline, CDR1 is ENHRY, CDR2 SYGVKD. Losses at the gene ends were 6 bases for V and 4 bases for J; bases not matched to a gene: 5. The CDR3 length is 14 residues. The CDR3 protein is CAIRPSGGLYEQYF. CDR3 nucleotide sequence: TGTGCCATCAGGCCTAGCGGGGGGCTTTACGAGCAGTACTTC.

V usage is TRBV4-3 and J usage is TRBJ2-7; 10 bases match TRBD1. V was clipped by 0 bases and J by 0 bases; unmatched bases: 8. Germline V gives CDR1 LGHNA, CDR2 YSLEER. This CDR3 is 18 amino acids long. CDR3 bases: TGCGCCAGCAGCCAAGAGGGACAGGGGAAGGGGTTCTCCTACGAGCAGTACTTC. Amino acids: CASSQEGQGKGFSYEQYF.

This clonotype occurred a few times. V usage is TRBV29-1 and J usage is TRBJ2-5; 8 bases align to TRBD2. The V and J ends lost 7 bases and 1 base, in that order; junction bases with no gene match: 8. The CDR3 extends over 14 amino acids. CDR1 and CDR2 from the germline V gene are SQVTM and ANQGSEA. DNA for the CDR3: TGCAGCGGACGGGCCGGGACTAGCCAAGAGACCCAGTACTTC. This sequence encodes CSGRAGTSQETQYF.

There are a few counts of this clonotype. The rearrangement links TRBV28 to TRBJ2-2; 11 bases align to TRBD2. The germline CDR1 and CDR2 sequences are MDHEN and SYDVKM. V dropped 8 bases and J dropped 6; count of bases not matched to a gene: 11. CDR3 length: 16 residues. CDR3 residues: CASGVAGGQGAGELFF. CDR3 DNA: TGTGCCAGCGGAGTAGCGGGGGGGCAAGGGGCCGGGGAGCTGTTTTTT.

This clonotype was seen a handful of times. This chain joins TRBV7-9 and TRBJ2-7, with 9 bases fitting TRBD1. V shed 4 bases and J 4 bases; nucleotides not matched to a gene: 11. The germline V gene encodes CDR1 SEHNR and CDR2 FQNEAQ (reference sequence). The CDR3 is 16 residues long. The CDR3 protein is CASSSGDRTGAYEQYF. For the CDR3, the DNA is TGTGCCAGCAGCTCCGGGGACCGGACAGGGGCGTACGAGCAGTACTTC.

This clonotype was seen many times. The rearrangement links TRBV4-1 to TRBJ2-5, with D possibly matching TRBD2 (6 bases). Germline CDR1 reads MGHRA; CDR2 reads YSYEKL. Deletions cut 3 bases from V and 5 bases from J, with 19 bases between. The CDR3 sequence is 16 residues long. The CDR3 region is CASSHPQTSVWETQYF. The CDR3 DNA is TGCGCCAGCAGCCATCCACAGACTAGTGTCTGGGAGACCCAGTACTTC.

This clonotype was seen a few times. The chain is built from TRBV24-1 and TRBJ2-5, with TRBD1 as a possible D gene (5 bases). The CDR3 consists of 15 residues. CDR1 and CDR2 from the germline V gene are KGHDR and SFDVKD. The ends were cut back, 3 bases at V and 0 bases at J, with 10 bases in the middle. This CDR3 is CATSDAQGYQETQYF. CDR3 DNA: TGTGCCACCAGTGATGCTCAGGGTTACCAAGAGACCCAGTACTTC.

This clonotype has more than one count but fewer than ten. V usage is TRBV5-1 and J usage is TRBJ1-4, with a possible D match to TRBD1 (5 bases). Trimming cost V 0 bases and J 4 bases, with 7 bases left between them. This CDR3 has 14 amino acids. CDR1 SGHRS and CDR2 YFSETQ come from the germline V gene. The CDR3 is CASSLGGDNEKLFF. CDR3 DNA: TGCGCCAGCAGCTTGGGAGGGGATAATGAAAAACTGTTTTTT.

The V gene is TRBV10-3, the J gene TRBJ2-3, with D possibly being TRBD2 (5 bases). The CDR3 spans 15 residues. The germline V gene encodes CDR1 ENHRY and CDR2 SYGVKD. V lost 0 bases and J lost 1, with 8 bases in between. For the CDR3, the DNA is TGTGCCATCAGTGAGTCGTGGCGGGGCACAGATACGCAGTATTTT. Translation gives CAISESWRGTDTQYF.

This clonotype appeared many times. The CDR3 here is CASSKLGGGGSYEQYF. CDR3 bases: TGTGCCAGCAGTAAGCTGGGGGGTGGGGGGTCCTACGAGCAGTACTTC. J is TRBJ2-7 and V is TRBV6-1; a weak D match, TRBD2 (6 bases). The CDR3 is made up of 16 amino acids. Germline CDR1 reads MNHNS; CDR2 reads SASEGT. The V gene lost 5 bases and the J gene lost 1 base, with 18 bases spanning the gap.

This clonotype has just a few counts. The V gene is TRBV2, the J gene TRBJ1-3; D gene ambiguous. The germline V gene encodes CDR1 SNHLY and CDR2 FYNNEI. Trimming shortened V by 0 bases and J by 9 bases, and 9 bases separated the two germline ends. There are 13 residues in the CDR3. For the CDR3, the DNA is TGTGCCAGCAGTGAAGCGCTGGAGGTCACCATATATTTT. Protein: CASSEALEVTIYF.

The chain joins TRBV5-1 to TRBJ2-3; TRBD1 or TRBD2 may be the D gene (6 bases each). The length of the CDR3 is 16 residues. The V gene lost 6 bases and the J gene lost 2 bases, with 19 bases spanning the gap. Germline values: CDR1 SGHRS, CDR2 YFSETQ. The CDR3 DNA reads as TGCGCCAGCACCCCGCTGACAAGGGGGGACACAGATACGCAGTATTTT. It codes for CASTPLTRGDTDTQYF.

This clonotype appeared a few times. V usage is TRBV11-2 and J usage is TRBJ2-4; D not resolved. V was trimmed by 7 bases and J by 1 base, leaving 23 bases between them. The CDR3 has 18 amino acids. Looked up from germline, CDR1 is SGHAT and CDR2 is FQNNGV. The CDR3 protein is CASKKAGLGLGAKNIQYF. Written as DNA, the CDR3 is TGTGCCAGCAAAAAGGCAGGCCTGGGGTTGGGGGCCAAAAACATTCAGTACTTC. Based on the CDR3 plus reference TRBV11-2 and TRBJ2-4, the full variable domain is EAGVAQSPRYKIIEKRQSVAFWCNPISGHATLYWYQQILGQGPKLLIQFQNNGVVDDSQLPKDRFSAERLKGVDSTLKIQPAKLEDSAVYLCASKKAGLGLGAKNIQYFGAGTRLSVL.

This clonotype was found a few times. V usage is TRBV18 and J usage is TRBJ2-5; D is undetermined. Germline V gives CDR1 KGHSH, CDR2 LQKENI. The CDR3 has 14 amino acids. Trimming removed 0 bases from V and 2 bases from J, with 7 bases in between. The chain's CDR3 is CASSPPSRQETQYF. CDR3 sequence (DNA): TGTGCCAGCTCACCACCGTCCCGGCAAGAGACCCAGTACTTC.

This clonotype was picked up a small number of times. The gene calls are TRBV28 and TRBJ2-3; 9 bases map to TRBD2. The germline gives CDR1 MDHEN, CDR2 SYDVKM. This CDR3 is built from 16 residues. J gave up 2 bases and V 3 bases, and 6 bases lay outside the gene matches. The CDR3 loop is CASSFVLAGPTDTQYF. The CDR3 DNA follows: TGTGCCAGCAGTTTCGTCCTAGCGGGGCCCACAGATACGCAGTATTTT.

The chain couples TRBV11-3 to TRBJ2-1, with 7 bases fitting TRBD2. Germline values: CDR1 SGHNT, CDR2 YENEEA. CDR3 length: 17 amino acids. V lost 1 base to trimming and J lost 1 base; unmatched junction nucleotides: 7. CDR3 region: CASSLVRGRGSYNEQFF. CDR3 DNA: TGTGCCAGCAGCTTAGTGCGGGGGAGGGGATCCTACAATGAGCAGTTCTTC.

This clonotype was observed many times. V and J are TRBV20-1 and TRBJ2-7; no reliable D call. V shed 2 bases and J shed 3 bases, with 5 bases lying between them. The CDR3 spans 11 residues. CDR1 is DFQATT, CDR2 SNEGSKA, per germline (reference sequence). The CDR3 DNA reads TGCAGTGCTAGACGTAGCTACGAGCAGTACTTC. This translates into CSARRSYEQYF.

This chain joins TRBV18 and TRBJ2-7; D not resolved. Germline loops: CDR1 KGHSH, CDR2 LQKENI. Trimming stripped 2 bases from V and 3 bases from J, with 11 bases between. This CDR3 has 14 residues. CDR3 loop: CASSPGQQLYEQYF. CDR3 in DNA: TGTGCCAGCTCACCAGGGCAACAGCTCTACGAGCAGTACTTC.

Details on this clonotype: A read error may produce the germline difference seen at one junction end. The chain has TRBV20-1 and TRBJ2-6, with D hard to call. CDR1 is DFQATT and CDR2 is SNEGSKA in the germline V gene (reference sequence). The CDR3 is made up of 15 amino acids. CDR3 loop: CCARDQSSGANVLTF. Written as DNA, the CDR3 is TGCTGTGCTAGAGATCAGAGCTCTGGGGCCAACGTCCTGACTTTC.

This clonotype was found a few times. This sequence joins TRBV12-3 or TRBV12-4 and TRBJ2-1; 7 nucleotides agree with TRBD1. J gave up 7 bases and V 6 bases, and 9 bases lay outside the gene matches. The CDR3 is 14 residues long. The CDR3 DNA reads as TGTGCCAGCAGCAATCCGGGACAGCCTAATGAGCAGTTCTTC. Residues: CASSNPGQPNEQFF.

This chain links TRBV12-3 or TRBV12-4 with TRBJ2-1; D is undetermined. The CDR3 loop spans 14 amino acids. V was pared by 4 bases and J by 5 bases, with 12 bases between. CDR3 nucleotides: TGTGCCAGCAGTTCCTATGGTCCCCACAATGAGCAGTTCTTC. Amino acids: CASSSYGPHNEQFF.

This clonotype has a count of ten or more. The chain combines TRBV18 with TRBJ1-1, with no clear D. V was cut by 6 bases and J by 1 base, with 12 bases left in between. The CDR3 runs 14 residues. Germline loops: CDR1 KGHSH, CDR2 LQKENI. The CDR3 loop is CASSQRAPNTEAFF. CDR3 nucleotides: TGTGCCAGCTCCCAGCGGGCACCGAACACTGAAGCTTTCTTT.

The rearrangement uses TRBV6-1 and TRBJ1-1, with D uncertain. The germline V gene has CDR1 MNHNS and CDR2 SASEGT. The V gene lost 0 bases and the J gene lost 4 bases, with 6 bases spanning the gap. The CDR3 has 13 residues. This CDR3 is CASSEAGITEAFF. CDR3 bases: TGTGCCAGCAGTGAAGCCGGGATCACTGAAGCTTTCTTT.

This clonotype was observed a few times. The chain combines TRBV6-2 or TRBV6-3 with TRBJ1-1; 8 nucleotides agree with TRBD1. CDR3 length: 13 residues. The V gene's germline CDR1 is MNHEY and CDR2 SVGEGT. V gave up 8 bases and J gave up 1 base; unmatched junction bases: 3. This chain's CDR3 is CASGQGRNTEAFF. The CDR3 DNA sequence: TGTGCCAGCGGACAGGGAAGGAACACTGAAGCTTTCTTT.

CDR3 sequence (DNA): TGCGCCAGCAGCTTGCTGGGTGCGAACACCGGGGAGCTGTTTTTT. Translated: CASSLLGANTGELFF. This chain uses TRBV5-1 with TRBJ2-2, with D hard to call. V dropped 1 base and J dropped 0 bases, with 7 bases sitting between them. This CDR3 has 15 residues. Germline values: CDR1 SGHRS, CDR2 YFSETQ.

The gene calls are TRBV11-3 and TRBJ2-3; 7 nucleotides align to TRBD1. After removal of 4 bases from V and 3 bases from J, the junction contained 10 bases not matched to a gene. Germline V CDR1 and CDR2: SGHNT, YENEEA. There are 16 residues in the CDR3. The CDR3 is CASSSPGQVGTDTQYF. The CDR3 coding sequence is TGTGCCAGCAGCTCCCCAGGACAGGTGGGAACAGATACGCAGTATTTT.

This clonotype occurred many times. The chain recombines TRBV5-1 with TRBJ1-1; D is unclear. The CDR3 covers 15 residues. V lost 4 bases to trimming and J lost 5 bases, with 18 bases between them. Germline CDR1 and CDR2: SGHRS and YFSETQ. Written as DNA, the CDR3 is TGCGCCAGCAGCCTAATACCCCTTAAAGGGACTGAAGCTTTCTTT. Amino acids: CASSLIPLKGTEAFF.